Listed below are T cell receptor beta chains from one sample, sequenced in a study of blood T cells in healthy people across ages. Each CDR3 protein is one row after TCRdb ran MiXCR on the 5' RACE reads. The repertoire includes about 640,000 distinct CDR3 sequences, roughly three fifths of them detected once, and approximately 40% sits in the top ten. The sequenced sample consisted of blood. These receptors were taken from a man in his 60s in good health. Each CDR3 is given with its conserved first and last residue. The order of the fields is V gene, CDR3 length, clone size, CDR3 protein. Rows may omit the clone size; those that give it use once, few, many or a size class.

TRBV9,14,.,CASSPDRTSGTQYF
TRBV20-1,13,.,CSAGEVPSYEQYF
TRBV7-2,14,.,CASSLAGLANEQFF
TRBV10-1,15,.,CASRHHEGKENEQFF
TRBV2,14,.,CAGRGTGRDTGAFF
TRBV7-2,14,many,CASRSLDSPNEQFF
TRBV6-5,12,few,CALTGISYEQYF
TRBV7-2,15,.,CASSLVALLNTEAFF
TRBV29-1,13,.,CSCRGGVGETQYF
TRBV20-1,13,once,CSALKAGFTEAFF
TRBV5-1,14,.,CASSPEVTNEKLFF
TRBV5-1,14,.,CASSLEVGGFEQFF
TRBV3-1,14,.,CASNQGQIGETQYF
TRBV9,16,few,CASSVGERGGHNEQFF
TRBV6-4,14,.,CASSDGWDIYGYTF
TRBV7-6,14,few,CASSFESRGETQYF
TRBV6-2/TRBV6-3,14,.,CASSTGQGGSPLHF
TRBV7-9,15,.,CASSLGQSINSPLHF
TRBV6-6,16,.,CASSYAETGRDSPLHF
TRBV20-1,16,.,CSARDWTGYSNQPQHF
TRBV29-1,12,few,CSVAEGPGELFF
TRBV7-2,12,few,CASSRWDGEAFF
TRBV12-3/TRBV12-4,17,.,CPSSQKKRADLGETQYF
TRBV28,14,.,CASSLGRNNYGYTF
TRBV6-2/TRBV6-3,14,.,CASSYSEGHYTQYF
TRBV5-1,15,.,CASSSEGPYQETQYF
TRBV6-5,14,.,CASRARPNTGELFF
TRBV28,14,.,CASSPPPGAATQYF
TRBV12-3/TRBV12-4,16,.,CASSLPLAGVTDTQYF
TRBV18,17,.,CASSPSVGGGGTDTQYF
TRBV10-3,13,.,CAAGSSSYNEQFF
TRBV9,15,.,CASSVSPANTGELFF
TRBV5-1,13,few,CASSGGFNQPQYF
TRBV20-1,13,few,CSASLTVQETQYF
TRBV28,14,few,CASSSPQGWVEQFF
TRBV25-1,13,.,CASSGSGANEQFF
TRBV20-1,15,.,CSAPRLSGFNEKLFF
TRBV10-3,17,.,CAISYPGLAGSLNEQYF
TRBV12-3/TRBV12-4,14,.,CASSFRGGSYGYTF
TRBV6-5,15,.,CASSYRDRETYEQYF
TRBV20-1,13,.,CSASRDSNQPQHF
TRBV27,17,few,CASSQGLGGFGANVLTF
TRBV9,16,.,CASSASPGVSYNEQYF
TRBV5-1,17,.,CASSPGEGISSYNEQFF
TRBV24-1,13,once,CATSDRSTDTQYF